Listed here are 17 T cell receptor beta chains from one sample, sequenced in a study of T-cell memory formation after mild COVID-19. One entry per CDR3 protein results from TCRdb running MiXCR on the 5' RACE reads. The sample shows roughly 600,000 distinct CDR3 sequences, roughly 18% of them seen only once. The sequenced sample was PBMCs or a T cell subset sorted from them (not recorded which). Receptors were obtained from an adult woman who had mild COVID-19 (a few samples of this study predate the infection). Cell type and time point are not known.

This clonotype occurred a few times. The rearrangement links TRBV2 to TRBJ1-1, with a tentative D call TRBD1 (5 bases). Germline CDR1 reads SNHLY; CDR2 reads FYNNEI. The CDR3 has 14 residues. The ends were cut back, 6 bases at V and 0 bases at J, with 11 bases in the middle. CDR3 residues: CASRSRGVNTEAFF. The CDR3 bases are TGTGCCAGCAGGAGTAGAGGGGTGAACACTGAAGCTTTCTTT.

There are many counts of this clonotype. J is TRBJ2-1 and V is TRBV27; TRBD2 matches 12 bases. The J segment lost 6 bases and the V segment lost 5 bases, leaving 8 bases of the junction unmatched. CDR1 and CDR2 (germline): MNHEY, SMNVEV (reference sequence). This CDR3 is built from 16 residues. CDR3 in amino acids: CASSPHAGLAGNEQFF. As DNA, the CDR3 is TGTGCCAGCAGTCCCCACGCGGGACTAGCGGGCAATGAGCAGTTCTTC.

This clonotype was detected ten times or more. The rearrangement uses TRBV4-3 and TRBJ2-1; D is perhaps TRBD2 (5 bases). With 0 bases removed from V and 12 bases from J, the gap between germline ends came to 15 bases. The CDR3 sequence is 14 residues long. CDR1 is LGHNA, CDR2 YSLEER, per germline. In DNA, the CDR3 is TGCGCCAGCAGCCAAGACCCAACGGGGAACGCGCAGTTCTTC. This sequence encodes CASSQDPTGNAQFF.

The chain uses TRBV20-1 and TRBJ2-2; 13 bases are a match to TRBD2. Losses at the gene ends were 5 bases for V and 3 bases for J; bases not matched to a gene: 3. The CDR3 totals 15 residues. Per germline, CDR1 DFQATT and CDR2 SNEGSKA (reference sequence). The CDR3: CSASGTSGDTGELFF. The CDR3 DNA reads TGCAGTGCTTCCGGGACTAGCGGGGACACCGGGGAGCTGTTTTTT.

The sample holds a few counts of this clonotype. The V and J genes are TRBV20-1 and TRBJ1-2, with a tentative D call TRBD1 (5 bases). Trimming took off 0 bases at V and 8 bases at J, with 22 bases between the two ends. Looked up from germline, CDR1 is DFQATT and CDR2 is SNEGSKA (reference sequence). The CDR3 has 16 residues. The CDR3 region is CSARDDLEGPIYGYTF. In DNA form, the CDR3 reads TGCAGTGCTAGAGACGATCTGGAGGGACCTATCTACGGCTACACCTTC.

The chain is built from TRBV5-6 and TRBJ2-7, with a possible D match to TRBD1 (6 bases). Per the germline V gene, CDR1 is SGHDT and CDR2 is YYEEEE. This CDR3 has 13 amino acids. Trimming shortened V by 4 bases and J by 4 bases, and 12 bases separated the two germline ends. In DNA form, the CDR3 reads TGTGCCAGCAGCAAGGGGGATAGGTACGAGCAGTACTTC. It specifies CASSKGDRYEQYF. Based on the CDR3 plus reference TRBV5-6 and TRBJ2-7, the full variable domain is DAGVTQSPTHLIKTRGQQVTLRCSPKSGHDTVSWYQQALGQGPQFIFQYYEEEERQRGNFPDRFSGHQFPNYSSELNVNALLLGDSALYLCASSKGDRYEQYFGPGTRLTVT.

V and J are TRBV4-2 and TRBJ1-4; D is uncertain. Germline values: CDR1 LGHNA, CDR2 YNFKEQ. The CDR3 totals 16 residues. V lost 3 bases and J 6 bases, leaving 17 bases between the germline ends. The CDR3 region is CASSHIYGRTHEKLFF. CDR3 nucleotide sequence: TGTGCCAGCAGCCATATCTACGGGCGCACCCATGAAAAACTGTTTTTT.

The CDR3 protein is CASSAAGRGSVNEQFF. CDR3 bases: TGTGCCAGCAGTGCCGCGGGGCGGGGTTCGGTTAATGAGCAGTTCTTC. The rearrangement uses TRBV25-1 and TRBJ2-1; tentatively, D is TRBD2 (6 bases). Germline V gene sequence: CDR1 MGHDK, CDR2 SYGVNS. V dropped 4 bases and J dropped 7 bases, with 20 bases sitting between them. There are 16 residues in the CDR3.

This clonotype was observed many times. V usage is TRBV9 and J usage is TRBJ2-7; D is possibly TRBD2 (6 bases). The CDR3 totals 15 residues. Germline V lookup: CDR1 SGDLS, CDR2 YYNGEE. The ends were cut back, 0 bases at V and 2 bases at J, with 12 bases in the middle. CDR3 sequence (DNA): TGTGCCAGCAGCGTAGCCGGAGGGGCGGCCTACGAGCAGTACTTC. It yields the protein CASSVAGGAAYEQYF.

There are many counts of this clonotype. CDR3: CASSLGQGGNIQYF. CDR3 coding DNA: TGTGCCAGCAGTTTAGGACAGGGTGGGAACATTCAGTACTTC. The V and J genes are TRBV12-3 or TRBV12-4 and TRBJ2-4; 7 nucleotides align to TRBD1. CDR3 length: 14 amino acids. V was clipped by 1 base and J by 7 bases; unmatched bases: 4.

The rearrangement links TRBV3-1 to TRBJ2-2, with D perhaps matching TRBD1 (5 bases). Germline V gene data show CDR1 as LGHDT and CDR2 as YNNKEL (reference sequence). CDR3 size: 19 residues. The V gene lost 1 base and the J gene lost 1 base, with 19 bases spanning the gap. CDR3 nucleotides: TGTGCCAGCAGCCAAGGATGGGCCAGGGATTCTCTGAACACCGGGGAGCTGTTTTTT. As protein: CASSQGWARDSLNTGELFF.

This clonotype has only a few counts. The CDR3 DNA is TGTGCCAGCAGTTACCGACTAGCAGACAATGAGCAGTTCTTC. Translating it yields CASSYRLADNEQFF. The chain recombines TRBV6-5 with TRBJ2-1, with 7 bases lining up with TRBD2. V shed 2 bases and J 5 bases; nucleotides not matched to a gene: 3. This CDR3 spans 14 amino acids. The germline V gene encodes CDR1 MNHEY and CDR2 SVGAGI.

The sample holds a few counts of this clonotype. The chain employs TRBV6-1 and TRBJ2-3, with unresolved D. Trimming took off 2 bases at V and 2 bases at J, with 8 bases between the two ends. Germline V CDR1 and CDR2: MNHNS, SASEGT. This CDR3 is 14 amino acids long. In DNA form, the CDR3 reads TGTGCCAGCAGTGAAAAACGGACCACAGATACGCAGTATTTT. Translating gives CASSEKRTTDTQYF.

This clonotype occurred a few times. CDR3: CAWTKDRGDTQYF. The CDR3 DNA follows: TGTGCCTGGACCAAGGACAGGGGAGATACGCAGTATTTT. The chain carries TRBV30 and TRBJ2-3; the match to TRBD1 covers 9 bases. Trimming cost V 4 bases and J 5 bases; bases outside gene matches: 4. The CDR3 is made up of 13 amino acids. The germline CDR1 and CDR2 sequences are GTSNPN and SVGIG (reference sequence). Full variable domain (outside the CDR3, taken from reference TRBV30 and TRBJ2-3): SQTIHQWPATLVQPVGSPLSLECTVEGTSNPNLYWYRQAAGRGLQLLFYSVGIGQISSEVPQNLSASRPQDRQFILSSKKLLLSDSGFYLCAWTKDRGDTQYFGPGTRLTVL.

The chain is built from TRBV27 and TRBJ1-1; a possible D gene is TRBD1 (5 bases). The length of the CDR3 is 14 residues. Germline values: CDR1 MNHEY, CDR2 SMNVEV (reference sequence). V lost 3 bases to trimming and J lost 8 bases, with 16 bases between them. DNA of the CDR3: TGTGCCAGCAGTTTCTCAAGGGGAATTGGGGAAGCTTTCTTT. Protein product: CASSFSRGIGEAFF.

This clonotype has a count of ten or more. This chain links TRBV6-6 with TRBJ1-2; D call uncertain. The germline V gene has CDR1 MNHNY and CDR2 SVGAGI (reference sequence). V lost 0 bases, J lost 2 bases, and 10 bases lay in between. The CDR3 contains 15 residues. The CDR3 reads CASSYSRLLNYGYTF. CDR3 DNA sequence: TGTGCCAGCAGTTACTCAAGACTGCTAAACTATGGCTACACCTTC.

This chain joins TRBV15 and TRBJ2-3; TRBD1 agrees at 7 bases. Germline CDR1 reads LNHNV; CDR2 reads YYDKDF (reference sequence). The V segment lost 3 bases and the J segment 6 bases; nucleotides outside the gene matches: 6. This CDR3 comprises 14 residues. Written as DNA, the CDR3 is TGTGCCACCAGCAGGGGGGACAGTGAGGATACGCAGTATTTT. Translation: CATSRGDSEDTQYF.